Listed here are 5 T cell receptor beta chains from one sample, sequenced in a study of beta chain features in type 1 diabetes. TCRB transcripts that were expressed got sequenced, as all of the isolated RNA had been reverse transcribed. Measured with immunoSEQ multiplex PCR; TCRdb has only the in-frame clones, and not every one. The data contain about 250,000 clones, about 14% of them singletons. Sequenced material: naive CD4+ T cells from blood. The receptor source for this set is a woman between 35 and 50 years old in good health.

The V and J genes are TRBV7-9 and TRBJ2-2, with D maybe TRBD2 (5 bases). The CDR3 is 15 amino acids. The germline CDR1 and CDR2 sequences are SEHNR and FQNEAQ (reference sequence). Trimming left V 2 bases short and J 4 bases short, with 11 bases between. The CDR3 loop is CASSLRRVGTGELFF. DNA for the CDR3: TGTGCCAGCAGCTTACGGCGGGTAGGCACCGGGGAGCTGTTTTTT. The full variable domain, with the rest looked up from reference TRBV7-9 and TRBJ2-2, is DTGVSQNPRHKITKRGQNVTFRCDPISEHNRLYWYRQTLGQGPEFLTYFQNEAQLEKSRLLSDRFSAERPKGSFSTLEIQRTEQGDSAMYLCASSLRRVGTGELFFGEGSRLTVL.

The rearrangement joins TRBV7-2 to TRBJ2-5; 7 bases map to TRBD1. The CDR3 consists of 13 residues. Germline loops: CDR1 SGHTA, CDR2 FQGNSA. V was pared by 4 bases and J by 8 bases, with 7 bases of the junction left unmatched. The CDR3 region has the DNA TGTGCCAGCAGCTCCGGGACAGAGCTCACCCAGTACTTC. It specifies CASSSGTELTQYF.

The chain carries TRBV6-4 and TRBJ1-1; D is possibly TRBD1 (5 bases). The CDR3 sequence is 14 residues long. CDR1 MRHNA and CDR2 SNTAGT come from the germline V gene. Trimming left V 6 bases short and J 1 base short, with 12 bases between. The CDR3 DNA reads as TGTGCCAGCAGCCAGGGTGGACGGAACACTGAAGCTTTCTTT. Residues: CASSQGGRNTEAFF.

The chain recombines TRBV6-5 with TRBJ1-2; 7 bases match TRBD1. The V gene end was trimmed by 6 bases and the J gene end by 7 bases; junction bases not matched to a gene: 11. The CDR3 contains 14 residues. Germline assignment: CDR1 MNHEY and CDR2 SVGAGI. This chain's CDR3 is CASSPSGGRIGYTF. DNA of the CDR3: TGTGCCAGCAGCCCGTCAGGGGGTCGAATTGGCTACACCTTC.

The V and J genes are TRBV29-1 and TRBJ1-2, with 7 positions matching TRBD1. This CDR3 has 13 residues. From germline, CDR1 is SQVTM and CDR2 ANQGSEA. J was trimmed by 0 bases and V by 7 bases; bases with no gene match: 5. The CDR3 bases are TGCAGCGCCGGGACAGCGACTAACTATGGCTACACCTTC. Translated, it gives CSAGTATNYGYTF.